One sample yielded the 7 T cell receptor beta chains listed below, sequenced in a study of beta chain features in type 1 diabetes. No antigen has been assigned to these receptors. cDNA synthesis used the whole RNA isolate, giving expressed TCRB sequences. Profiling relied on immunoSEQ multiplex PCR, and the TCRdb table lists in-frame clones only, not all of them. This table has 140,000 or so clones, 10% to 15% appearing once. Study-wide findings and caveats: Moderate but significant shortening of TCRB CDR3s was recorded in all four CD4+ subsets from Type 1 diabetes patients.

Sequencing input: central memory CD4+ T cells from blood. These receptors originate from a man between 18 and 35 years old with type 1 diabetes.

The count of this clone is one. The chain has TRBV6-5 and TRBJ1-6, with D hard to call. Trimming took off 7 bases at V and 6 bases at J, with 10 bases between the two ends. The germline gives CDR1 MNHEY, CDR2 SVGAGI. The CDR3 has 13 residues. The CDR3 sequence: CASTRGVNSPLHF. For the CDR3, the DNA is TGTGCCAGCACCCGGGGTGTTAATTCACCCCTCCACTTT.

The V gene is TRBV7-2, the J gene TRBJ1-1, with D possibly matching TRBD1 (6 bases). Per the germline V gene, CDR1 is SGHTA and CDR2 is FQGNSA. V was pared by 4 bases and J by 6 bases, with 24 bases between. The length of the CDR3 is 17 residues. The CDR3 region has the DNA TGTGCCAGCAGCTCACACTGGGGACAACGGAGAGGACCTGAAGCTTTCTTT. This gives the protein CASSSHWGQRRGPEAFF.

As for this clone: A much larger clonotype is one base distant, so this may be a read error. The chain employs TRBV5-4 and TRBJ1-2; the match to TRBD1 covers 7 bases. Germline lookup yields CDR1 SGHNT and CDR2 YYREEE (reference sequence). This CDR3 region has 13 residues. After removal of 3 bases from V and 2 bases from J, the junction contained 1 base not matched to a gene. CDR3 protein: CASSSTGNYGYTF. In DNA form, the CDR3 reads TGTGCCAGCAGCTCGACAGGGAACTATGGCTACACCTTC.

The V and J genes are TRBV29-1 and TRBJ2-2; a possible D gene is TRBD1 (7 bases). The CDR3 consists of 15 residues. The germline V and J ends were trimmed by 4 bases and 0 bases, with 12 bases remaining between them. Germline V gene sequence: CDR1 SQVTM, CDR2 ANQGSEA. The CDR3 reads CSVGAGTANTGELFF. DNA of the CDR3: TGCAGCGTTGGTGCGGGGACAGCGAACACCGGGGAGCTGTTTTTT.

This clone appeared a few times. The chain uses TRBV19 and TRBJ1-5; no clear D. The CDR3 runs to 11 residues. V lost 5 bases and J 12 bases, leaving 11 bases between the germline ends. The V gene's germline CDR1 is LNHDA and CDR2 SQIVND (reference sequence). CDR3 DNA: TGTGCCAGTAGTCTTCGTGGGCTCCAGCATTTT. It is translated as CASSLRGLQHF.

V gene TRBV14 combines with J gene TRBJ2-3; 9 positions agree with TRBD2. Germline loops: CDR1 SGHDN, CDR2 FVKESK. Trimming at V came to 4 bases and at J to 2 bases, leaving 7 bases not matched to a gene. This CDR3 spans 16 amino acids. CDR3 protein: CASSRARGGVTDTQYF. The DNA for the CDR3 is TGTGCCAGCAGCCGAGCGCGGGGGGGCGTCACAGATACGCAGTATTTT.

V and J are TRBV7-7 and TRBJ2-1; the D is unclear. Trimming removed 2 bases at V and 0 bases at J, with 8 bases between. In germline, CDR1 is SSHAT, CDR2 FNYEAQ (reference sequence). The CDR3 length is 15 residues. The CDR3 DNA reads as TGTGCCAGCAGCTTACGTGGTGACTCCTACAATGAGCAGTTCTTC. It yields the protein CASSLRGDSYNEQFF.